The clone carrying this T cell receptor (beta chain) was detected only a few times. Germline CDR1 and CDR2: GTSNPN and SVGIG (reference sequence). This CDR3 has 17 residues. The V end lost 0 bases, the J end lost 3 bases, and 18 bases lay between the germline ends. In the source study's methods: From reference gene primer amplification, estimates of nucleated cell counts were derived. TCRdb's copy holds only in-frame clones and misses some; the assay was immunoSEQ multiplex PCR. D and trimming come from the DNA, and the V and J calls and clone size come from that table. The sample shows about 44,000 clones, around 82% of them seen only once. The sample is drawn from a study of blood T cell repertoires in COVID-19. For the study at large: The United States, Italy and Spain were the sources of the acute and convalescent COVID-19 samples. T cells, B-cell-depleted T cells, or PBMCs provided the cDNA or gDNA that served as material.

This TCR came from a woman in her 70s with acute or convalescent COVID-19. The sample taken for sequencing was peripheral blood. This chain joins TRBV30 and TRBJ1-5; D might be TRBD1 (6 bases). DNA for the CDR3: TGTGCCTGGAGTGTCGGACTTATCGACAGGTCCAATCAGCCCCAGCATTTT. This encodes CAWSVGLIDRSNQPQHF.